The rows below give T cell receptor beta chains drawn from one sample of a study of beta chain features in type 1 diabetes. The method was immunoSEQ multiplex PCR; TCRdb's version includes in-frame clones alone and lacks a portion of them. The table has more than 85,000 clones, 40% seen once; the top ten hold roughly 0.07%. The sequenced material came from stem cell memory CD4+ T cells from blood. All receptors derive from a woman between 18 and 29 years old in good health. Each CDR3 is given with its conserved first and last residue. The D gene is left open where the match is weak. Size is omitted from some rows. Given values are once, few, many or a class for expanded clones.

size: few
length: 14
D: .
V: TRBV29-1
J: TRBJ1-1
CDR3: CSVKGGGSGTEAFF
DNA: TGCAGCGTTAAAGGAGGAGGCTCGGGCACTGAAGCTTTCTTT

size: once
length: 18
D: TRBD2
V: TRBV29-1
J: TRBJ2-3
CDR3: CSVGKPSGRALGTDTQYF
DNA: TGCAGCGTGGGGAAGCCTAGCGGGAGGGCCTTGGGCACAGATACGCAGTATTTT

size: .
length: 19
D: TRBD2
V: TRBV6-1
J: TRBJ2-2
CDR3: CASSDGGVLAGDPAGELFF
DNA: TGTGCCAGCAGTGATGGCGGTGTACTAGCGGGAGATCCCGCCGGGGAGCTGTTTTTT

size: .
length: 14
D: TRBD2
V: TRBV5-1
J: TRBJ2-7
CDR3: CASSRSGISYEQYF
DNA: TGCGCCAGCAGCCGTAGCGGGATCTCTTACGAGCAGTACTTC

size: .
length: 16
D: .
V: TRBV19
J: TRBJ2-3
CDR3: CASRRRDTGFPDTQYF
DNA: TGTGCCAGTAGACGCCGGGACACGGGTTTTCCAGATACGCAGTATTTT

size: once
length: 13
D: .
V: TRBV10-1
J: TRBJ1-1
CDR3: CASRMRGCTEAFF
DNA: TGCGCCAGCAGGATGAGAGGGTGCACTGAAGCTTTCTTT

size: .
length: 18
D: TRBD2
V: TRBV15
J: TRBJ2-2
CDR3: CATSREGGGRGYTGELFF
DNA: TGTGCCACCAGCAGAGAGGGGGGGGGTCGGGGATACACCGGGGAGCTGTTTTTT

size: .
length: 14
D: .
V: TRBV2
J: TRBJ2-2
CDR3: CASRDTGFTRELFF
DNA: TGTGCCAGCAGGGACACCGGATTCACCAGGGAGCTGTTTTTT

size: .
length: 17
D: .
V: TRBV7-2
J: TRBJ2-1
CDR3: CASSLPLRGISYNEQFF
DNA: TGTGCCAGCAGCCTCCCTCTTAGAGGGATCTCCTACAATGAGCAGTTCTTC

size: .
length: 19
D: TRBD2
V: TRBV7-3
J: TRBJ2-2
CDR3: CASSLKGLAGGPNTGELFF
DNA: TGTGCCAGCAGCTTAAAGGGACTAGCGGGAGGGCCTAACACCGGGGAGCTGTTTTTT

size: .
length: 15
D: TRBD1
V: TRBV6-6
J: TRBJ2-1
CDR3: CASSYSQQGYNEQFF
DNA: TGTGCCAGCAGTTACTCGCAACAGGGGTACAATGAGCAGTTCTTC

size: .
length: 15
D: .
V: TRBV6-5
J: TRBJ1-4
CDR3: CASRKAGSNNEKLFF
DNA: TGTGCCAGCCGCAAGGCGGGAAGTAATAATGAAAAACTGTTTTTT

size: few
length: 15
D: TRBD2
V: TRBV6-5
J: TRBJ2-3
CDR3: CASSYFAAGADTQYF
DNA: TGTGCCAGCAGTTACTTTGCAGCGGGAGCAGATACGCAGTATTTT

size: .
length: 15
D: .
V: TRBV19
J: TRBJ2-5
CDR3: CASSIRGTGKETQYF
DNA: TGTGCCAGTAGTATCCGGGGGACCGGGAAAGAGACCCAGTACTTC

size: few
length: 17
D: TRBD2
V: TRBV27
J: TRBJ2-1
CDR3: CASTGLAGLLSYNEQFF
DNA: TGTGCCAGCACCGGACTAGCGGGTCTCCTCTCCTACAATGAGCAGTTCTTC

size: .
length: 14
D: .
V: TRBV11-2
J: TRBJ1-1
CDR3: CASSLDGRETEAFF
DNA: TGTGCCAGCAGCTTAGATGGGAGGGAGACTGAAGCTTTCTTT

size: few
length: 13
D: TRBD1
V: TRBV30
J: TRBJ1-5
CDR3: CAWGTGANQPQHF
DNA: TGTGCCTGGGGGACAGGGGCGAATCAGCCCCAGCATTTT

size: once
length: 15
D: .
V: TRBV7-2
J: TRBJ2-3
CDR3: CASSLRGGSTDTQYF
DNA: TGTGCCAGCAGCTTACGTGGCGGTAGCACAGATACGCAGTATTTT

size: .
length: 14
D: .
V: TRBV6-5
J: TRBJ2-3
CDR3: CASSYSKGTHRQYF
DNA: TGTGCCAGCAGTTACTCGAAGGGGACTCACCGGCAGTATTTT

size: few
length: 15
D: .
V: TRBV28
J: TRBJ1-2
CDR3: CASSPSRVTKYGYTF
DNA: TGTGCCAGCAGTCCTTCCAGGGTTACCAAGTATGGCTACACCTTC

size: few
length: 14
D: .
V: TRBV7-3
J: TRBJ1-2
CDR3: CASSLTPGNYGYTF
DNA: TGTGCCAGCAGCTTAACGCCAGGGAACTATGGCTACACCTTC

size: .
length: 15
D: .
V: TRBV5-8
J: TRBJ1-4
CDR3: CASSHGGLPNEKLFF
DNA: TGTGCCAGCAGCCACGGGGGGCTACCTAATGAAAAACTGTTTTTT

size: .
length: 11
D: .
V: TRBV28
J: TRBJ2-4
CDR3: CASKEQLIQYF
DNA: TGTGCCAGCAAGGAACAGCTGATTCAGTACTTC

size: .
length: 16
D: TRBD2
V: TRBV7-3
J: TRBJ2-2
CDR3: CASSSSGTTDTGELFF
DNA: TGTGCCAGCAGCTCATCCGGGACTACCGACACCGGGGAGCTGTTTTTT

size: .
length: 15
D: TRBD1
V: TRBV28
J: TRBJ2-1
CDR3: CASSLATGGQGGQFF
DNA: TGTGCCAGCAGTTTAGCCACCGGGGGACAGGGGGGGCAGTTCTTC

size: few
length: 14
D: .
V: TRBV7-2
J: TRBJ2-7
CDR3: CASSFSQGSYEQYF
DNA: TGTGCCAGCAGCTTCAGCCAGGGGTCCTACGAGCAGTACTTC